These T cell receptor beta chains were read from a single sample in a study of blood T cell repertoires in COVID-19. This table comes from immunoSEQ multiplex PCR, and its TCRdb copy is limited to in-frame clones, with some not included. The sample has about 400,000 clones, more than 70% seen once; the top ten hold around 1.2%. The sequencing sample was made of peripheral blood. The receptor source for this set is a man aged 40-55 years with acute or convalescent COVID-19. Both conserved end residues are part of each CDR3. The D gene is left open where the match is weak. The size entry is marked missing in some rows and otherwise reads once, few, many or a size class.

TRBV9	TRBD2	TRBJ2-5	-	TGTGCCAGCAGCGACTATACTAGCGCACACCGAGAGACCCAGTACTTC	CASSDYTSAHRETQYF
TRBV5-6	-	TRBJ1-5	once	TGTGCCAGCAGCCTGACAGATAGGAACCAGCCCCAGCATTTT	CASSLTDRNQPQHF
TRBV19	TRBD2	TRBJ2-1	-	TGTGCCAGTAGCTACACTAGCGGACCTTACAATGAGCAGTTCTTC	CASSYTSGPYNEQFF
TRBV11-2	-	TRBJ1-6	few	TGTGCCAGCAGCTTTTCCCTTAGTTCACCCCTCCACTTT	CASSFSLSSPLHF
TRBV30	-	TRBJ2-2	-	TGTGCCTGGAGAAAAGACATGAACACCGGGGAGCTGTTTTTT	CAWRKDMNTGELFF
TRBV27	-	TRBJ1-6	-	TGTGCCTTGACCGACGGGAGCCCTAATTCACCCCTCCACTTT	CALTDGSPNSPLHF
TRBV5-5	-	TRBJ1-3	once	TGTGCCAGCAGCTTGGGTTACAGTGATTTTGCTGGAAACACCATATATTTT	CASSLGYSDFAGNTIYF
TRBV6-5	TRBD1	TRBJ1-6	once	TGTGCCAGCAGTTACTCCGGACAGGAAGATTCACCCCTCCACTTT	CASSYSGQEDSPLHF
TRBV4-1	-	TRBJ1-1	-	TGCGCCAGCAGCCGCGTACCTTCCCGGACTGAAGCTTTCTTT	CASSRVPSRTEAFF
TRBV7-9	TRBD1	TRBJ1-2	-	TGTGCCAGCAGCTTAAGGACAGGGGGAAACTATGGCTACACCTTC	CASSLRTGGNYGYTF
TRBV6-5	TRBD1	TRBJ1-2	-	TGTGCCAGCAGTTCCACTAAGACAGGGGGCATCGATGGCTACACCTTC	CASSSTKTGGIDGYTF
TRBV4-2	TRBD2	TRBJ2-3	few	TGTGCCAGCAGCCAAGGGCCCCGGGAGGGCACAGATACGCAGTATTTT	CASSQGPREGTDTQYF
TRBV5-1	-	TRBJ1-6	-	TGCGCCAGCAGCCCCGGGACTGAGGGGTCACCCCTCCACTTT	CASSPGTEGSPLHF
TRBV12-3/TRBV12-4	-	TRBJ1-1	-	TGTGCCAGCAGTTTATTCACTACTGAAGCTTTCTTT	CASSLFTTEAFF
TRBV6-2/TRBV6-3	TRBD2	TRBJ2-1	-	TGTGCCAGCAGTTCACCGATAGACGGGCGGGGGGGATCCTACAATGAGCAGTTCTTC	CASSSPIDGRGGSYNEQFF
TRBV4-1	-	TRBJ2-7	-	TGCGCCAGCAGCCCAACCCCCACTTACGAGCAGTACTTC	CASSPTPTYEQYF
TRBV27	-	TRBJ1-2	-	TGTGCCAGCAGTTTATCTGGCAGGAACTATGGCTACACCTTC	CASSLSGRNYGYTF
TRBV10-3	TRBD1	TRBJ2-3	-	TGTGCCATCAGTGAGTCGACTCCGGGACAGAGCACAGATACGCAGTATTTT	CAISESTPGQSTDTQYF
TRBV4-1	-	TRBJ2-2	-	TGCGCCAGCAGCCAAGGGTCAGAATCTTACACCGGGGAGCTGTTTTTT	CASSQGSESYTGELFF
TRBV2	-	TRBJ1-5	-	TGTGCCAGCAGTGTACGGCAGGGAATTGGTCAGCCCCAGCATTTT	CASSVRQGIGQPQHF
TRBV23-1	-	TRBJ2-2	-	TGCGCCAGCAGTCAACCGACAGCCGGCACCGGGGAGCTGTTTTTT	CASSQPTAGTGELFF
TRBV5-1	TRBD1	TRBJ1-3	-	TGCGCCAGCAGCTGGACAGGCCAAACCCCTGGAAACACCATATATTTT	CASSWTGQTPGNTIYF
TRBV27	TRBD1	TRBJ2-7	-	TGTGCCAGCAGTTTAATAGGGACAGGGGCCTACGAGCAGTACTTC	CASSLIGTGAYEQYF
TRBV9	TRBD2	TRBJ2-2	-	TGTGCCAGCAGCGGGACTAGGGGGAACACCGGGGAGCTGTTTTTT	CASSGTRGNTGELFF
TRBV28	TRBD2	TRBJ2-3	-	TGTGCCAGCAGTTCAACTAGCGGGAGTTGGGTTTCTAGTAGCACAGATACGCAGTATTTT	CASSSTSGSWVSSSTDTQYF
TRBV7-9	-	TRBJ1-5	-	TGTGCCAGCAGCTCGAGCTATGGTCAGCCCCAGCATTTT	CASSSSYGQPQHF
TRBV19	-	TRBJ1-5	few	TGTGCCAGTAGATCCAGGGGAGGGAATCAGCCCCAGCATTTT	CASRSRGGNQPQHF
TRBV27	-	TRBJ2-3	once	TGTGCCAGCAGTTCTGGCCTTCTCGAGGCGGATACGCAGTATTTT	CASSSGLLEADTQYF